This T cell receptor beta chain was sequenced for a study of immune cell composition in non-small cell lung cancer. Across the whole study: Most cases were lung adenocarcinoma or squamous cell carcinoma.

The V gene's germline CDR1 is ENHRY and CDR2 SYGVKD. CDR3 length: 14 amino acids. The V segment lost 4 bases and the J segment 3 bases; nucleotides outside the gene matches: 4. Genomic DNA came from frozen unsorted single-cell suspensions. Assay used: immunoSEQ multiplex PCR; TCRdb lists only in-frame clones, some missing. This repertoire shows about 16,000 clones, about 69% found once; its top ten account for 7.5%. The clonotype originates from a human donor with non-small cell lung cancer. Sequences were obtained from lung tumor tissue. V gene TRBV10-3 combines with J gene TRBJ2-5; 8 bases align to TRBD2. The CDR3 bases are TGTGCCATCAGTGGGGGTAGCGGGGAAGAGACCCAGTACTTC. As protein: CAISGGSGEETQYF.